A selection of T cell receptor beta chains follows, all from one sample in a study of cytomegalovirus exposure and HLA in healthy donors. Generated by immunoSEQ multiplex PCR, the TCRdb table keeps only in-frame clones and is missing some. In the table there are 150,000 to 200,000 clones, 95% to 97% of which are singletons. Sequencing used PBMCs. The receptors here all came from a woman aged 18-30 years in good health and CMV-seronegative. Each CDR3 is given with its conserved first and last residue. Each record gives: D gene, J gene, V gene, clone size, CDR3 DNA, CDR3 protein. A D gene is named only where the DNA matches it firmly. A row's size may be missing; if present it is once, few, many or a size class.

d_call: TRBD1; j_call: TRBJ1-1; v_call: TRBV18; clone_size: -; cdr3_nt: TGTGCCAGCTCACGAGGGACAGGGGACACTGAAGCTTTCTTT; cdr3_aa: CASSRGTGDTEAFF
d_call: -; j_call: TRBJ2-3; v_call: TRBV2; clone_size: -; cdr3_nt: TGTGCCAGCAGTGTGGATTTCCATAGCTTTACTAGCACAGATACGCAGTATTTT; cdr3_aa: CASSVDFHSFTSTDTQYF
d_call: -; j_call: TRBJ2-7; v_call: TRBV7-6; clone_size: -; cdr3_nt: TGTGCCAGCAGCTCCGGGACGGGGGTTACCGAGCAGTACTTC; cdr3_aa: CASSSGTGVTEQYF
d_call: TRBD1; j_call: TRBJ2-1; v_call: TRBV4-1; clone_size: -; cdr3_nt: TGCGCCAGCAGTTCCGGACAGGGGAACTACAATGAGCAGTTCTTC; cdr3_aa: CASSSGQGNYNEQFF
d_call: -; j_call: TRBJ1-1; v_call: TRBV30; clone_size: once; cdr3_nt: TGTGCCTTAAAAGTAGGTGGGGCCTTCGCTGAAGCTTTCTTT; cdr3_aa: CALKVGGAFAEAFF
d_call: -; j_call: TRBJ1-6; v_call: TRBV5-1; clone_size: -; cdr3_nt: TGCGCCAGCAGGAGTGGGACAACCTGGGCGTCTTATAATTCACCCCTCCACTTT; cdr3_aa: CASRSGTTWASYNSPLHF
d_call: TRBD1; j_call: TRBJ2-5; v_call: TRBV18; clone_size: -; cdr3_nt: TGTGCCAGCTCACCAGGGGCAGCCGGGACAGCGAGAGAGACCCAGTACTTC; cdr3_aa: CASSPGAAGTARETQYF
d_call: TRBD1; j_call: TRBJ1-5; v_call: TRBV6-5; clone_size: -; cdr3_nt: TGTGCCAGCAGTAAGACAGGGGGGGACAATCAGCCCCAGCATTTT; cdr3_aa: CASSKTGGDNQPQHF
d_call: -; j_call: TRBJ2-2; v_call: TRBV4-2; clone_size: -; cdr3_nt: TGTGCCAGCAGCCAAGAACATACGATGAACACCGGGGAGCTGTTTTTT; cdr3_aa: CASSQEHTMNTGELFF
d_call: -; j_call: TRBJ1-1; v_call: TRBV25-1; clone_size: -; cdr3_nt: TGTGCCAGCAGTGAATTGTTGGGAGGAGCTTTCTTT; cdr3_aa: CASSELLGGAFF
d_call: -; j_call: TRBJ1-5; v_call: TRBV5-6; clone_size: -; cdr3_nt: TGTGCCAGCAGCTCGGGGGGCAGAATGAATAGCAATCAGCCCCAGCATTTT; cdr3_aa: CASSSGGRMNSNQPQHF
d_call: -; j_call: TRBJ2-5; v_call: TRBV6-5; clone_size: once; cdr3_nt: TGTGCCAGCAGTTACTCTCCGGGACTCCAAGAGACCCAGTACTTC; cdr3_aa: CASSYSPGLQETQYF
d_call: -; j_call: TRBJ1-4; v_call: TRBV29-1; clone_size: once; cdr3_nt: TGCAGCGTTGTGTGGCAGGGAGGGGAAAAACTGTTTTTT; cdr3_aa: CSVVWQGGEKLFF
d_call: TRBD2; j_call: TRBJ2-3; v_call: TRBV18; clone_size: -; cdr3_nt: TGTGCCAGCTCATCCGGACTAGTCACAGATACGCAGTATTTT; cdr3_aa: CASSSGLVTDTQYF
d_call: -; j_call: TRBJ2-5; v_call: TRBV29-1; clone_size: -; cdr3_nt: TGCAGCGTGGTGGGCCTACAAGAGACCCAGTACTTC; cdr3_aa: CSVVGLQETQYF
d_call: TRBD2; j_call: TRBJ2-7; v_call: TRBV7-2; clone_size: -; cdr3_nt: TGTGCCAGCAGCTTAGGGGGAGGGCCGACCTACGAGCAGTACTTC; cdr3_aa: CASSLGGGPTYEQYF
d_call: -; j_call: TRBJ2-7; v_call: TRBV18; clone_size: -; cdr3_nt: TGTGCCAGCTCACTCGGGTCGAACTACGAGCAGTACTTC; cdr3_aa: CASSLGSNYEQYF
d_call: -; j_call: TRBJ2-5; v_call: TRBV13; clone_size: -; cdr3_nt: TGTGCCAGCAGCTTGACACTAGGGAGAGAGACCCAGTACTTC; cdr3_aa: CASSLTLGRETQYF
d_call: TRBD2; j_call: TRBJ2-3; v_call: TRBV6-5; clone_size: -; cdr3_nt: TGTGCCAGCAGGAAGCGGGGGCCGCGCACAGATACGCAGTATTTT; cdr3_aa: CASRKRGPRTDTQYF
d_call: TRBD2; j_call: TRBJ2-1; v_call: TRBV30; clone_size: -; cdr3_nt: TGTGCCTGGAGTGTGCGGGGGGGCTCCTACAATGAGCAGTTCTTC; cdr3_aa: CAWSVRGGSYNEQFF
d_call: TRBD1; j_call: TRBJ1-1; v_call: TRBV9; clone_size: -; cdr3_nt: TGTGCCAGCAGCGAATCAGGGGGAGTCGACACTGAAGCTTTCTTT; cdr3_aa: CASSESGGVDTEAFF
d_call: TRBD2; j_call: TRBJ2-7; v_call: TRBV19; clone_size: -; cdr3_nt: TGTGCCAGTAGTATAAGCGGGGGTAACTACGAGCAGTACTTC; cdr3_aa: CASSISGGNYEQYF
d_call: -; j_call: TRBJ2-7; v_call: TRBV6-5; clone_size: -; cdr3_nt: TGTGCCAGCAGTTCCGCTACAGGGCAGCTGGAGCAGTACTTC; cdr3_aa: CASSSATGQLEQYF
d_call: -; j_call: TRBJ1-1; v_call: TRBV7-2; clone_size: once; cdr3_nt: TGTGCCAGCAGCAGACAGACCATGAACACTGAAGCTTTCTTT; cdr3_aa: CASSRQTMNTEAFF
d_call: TRBD2; j_call: TRBJ2-7; v_call: TRBV6-5; clone_size: -; cdr3_nt: TGTGCCAGCAGTCCGGGGGGGCCTTCCTACGAGCAGTACTTC; cdr3_aa: CASSPGGPSYEQYF
d_call: -; j_call: TRBJ1-2; v_call: TRBV2; clone_size: -; cdr3_nt: TGTGCCAGCAGTGATTGGGGAGAATACGGCTACACCTTC; cdr3_aa: CASSDWGEYGYTF
d_call: -; j_call: TRBJ2-3; v_call: TRBV7-2; clone_size: -; cdr3_nt: TGTGCCAGCAGCTTAGGGTTGAGGTCTAGCACAGATACGCAGTATTTT; cdr3_aa: CASSLGLRSSTDTQYF
d_call: TRBD2; j_call: TRBJ2-2; v_call: TRBV5-1; clone_size: -; cdr3_nt: TGCGCCAGCAGCTCGGGACTAGCGGGGGGGACCACCGGGGAGCTGTTTTTT; cdr3_aa: CASSSGLAGGTTGELFF
d_call: -; j_call: TRBJ1-6; v_call: TRBV4-1; clone_size: -; cdr3_nt: TGCGCCAGCAGCCAAGCTTCGGGCTCCTATAATTCACCCCTCCACTTT; cdr3_aa: CASSQASGSYNSPLHF
d_call: -; j_call: TRBJ1-2; v_call: TRBV7-9; clone_size: -; cdr3_nt: TGTGCCTCCACCAGGGCCGAGGACGGCTACACCTTC; cdr3_aa: CASTRAEDGYTF
d_call: -; j_call: TRBJ2-7; v_call: TRBV5-1; clone_size: -; cdr3_nt: TGCGCCAGCAGCTTGCAGGGTAAGAGCTACGAGCAGTACTTC; cdr3_aa: CASSLQGKSYEQYF